The TCR beta chain under discussion was sequenced for a study of cytomegalovirus exposure and HLA in healthy donors. Study findings and constraints: The records held CMV serostatus as the only immune exposure information.

On this clone: What it binds is unknown.

The study ran its PCR with 60 Vbeta and 13 Jbeta primers. This table comes from immunoSEQ multiplex PCR, and its TCRdb copy is limited to in-frame clones, with some not included. The sample includes fewer than 120,000 clones, approximately 80% of them seen just once. Deletions cut 4 bases from V and 3 bases from J, with 12 bases between. Germline CDR1 and CDR2: SQVTM and ANQGSEA. The CDR3 extends over 13 amino acids. The source is a young man in good health and CMV-seropositive. The genes are TRBV29-1 and TRBJ1-1, with D perhaps matching TRBD1 (5 bases). The sample consisted of PBMCs. The CDR3 DNA sequence: TGCAGCGTTGCAGTGGGGGGAGACACTGAAGCTTTCTTT. Residues: CSVAVGGDTEAFF.